The present TCR beta chain was sequenced within a study of control samples from healthy donors and cancer patients. The assay was immunoSEQ multiplex PCR, and TCRdb's table has in-frame clones only and misses some. Here the sample spans tens of thousands of clones, around four fifths being singletons. Trimming took off 5 bases at V and 1 base at J, with 9 bases between the two ends. Germline CDR1 MNHNY, CDR2 SVGAGI (reference sequence). The CDR3 is made up of 14 amino acids. The source material was blood. The chain combines TRBV6-6 with TRBJ1-3; D perhaps matches TRBD1 (5 bases). The receptor's source is a man between 25 and 39 years old in good health. As DNA, the CDR3 is TGTGCCAGCAGTGGGGGAAGGTCTGGAAACACCATATATTTT. Its protein is CASSGGRSGNTIYF.